These 8 T cell receptor beta chains were sequenced from one sample in a study of T cell repertoires in cytomegalovirus infection. TCRdb passed the reads through MiXCR, listing each CDR3 protein once. In the table there are nearly 550,000 distinct CDR3 sequences, approximately 17% of which are singletons. Material: CD8+ T cells from PBMCs. The receptors stem from a human donor in good health (CMV status not recorded). Some clones in this sample may be carry-over from other donors' samples.

This clonotype was recorded a few times. V is TRBV6-2 or TRBV6-3 and J is TRBJ2-7; the D gene is possibly TRBD1 (6 bases). CDR3 size: 12 residues. Germline assignment: CDR1 MNHEY and CDR2 SVGEGT. Trimming took 8 bases from V and 3 from J, leaving 11 bases between them. This chain's CDR3 is CASAGRGYEQYF. DNA of the CDR3: TGTGCCAGCGCGGGCAGGGGCTACGAGCAGTACTTC.

This clonotype was recorded at least ten times. V is TRBV11-2 and J is TRBJ2-1; D call uncertain. V was shortened by 3 bases and J by 9 bases, with 9 bases between the two germline ends. The germline CDR1 and CDR2 sequences are SGHAT and FQNNGV. The CDR3 runs 12 residues. CDR3 loop: CASSFLSVEQFF. The CDR3 nucleotides are TGTGCCAGCAGCTTTTTATCCGTTGAGCAGTTCTTC.

This clonotype was observed a few times. The V call is TRBV29-1, the J call TRBJ1-1; a possible D gene is TRBD1 (6 bases). Per germline, CDR1 SQVTM and CDR2 ANQGSEA. Trimming cost V 1 base and J 5 bases, with 11 bases left between them. CDR3 length equals 13 residues. The CDR3 sequence is CSVEGGQGTEAFF. For the CDR3, the DNA is TGCAGCGTTGAAGGTGGCCAGGGGACTGAAGCTTTCTTT.

Ten or more counts support this clonotype. This chain joins TRBV15 and TRBJ2-1; tentatively, D is TRBD2 (6 bases). Deletions cut 3 bases from V and 10 bases from J, with 13 bases between. The germline V gene has CDR1 LNHNV and CDR2 YYDKDF (reference sequence). The CDR3 is 13 amino acids. The CDR3 is CATSSVLAEEQFF. CDR3 DNA: TGTGCCACCAGCAGCGTACTAGCAGAGGAGCAGTTCTTC. The full variable domain, rest sourced from reference TRBV15 and TRBJ2-1, is DAMVIQNPRYQVTQFGKPVTLSCSQTLNHNVMYWYQQKSSQAPKLLFHYYDKDFNNEADTPDNFQSRRPNTSFCFLDIRSPGLGDTAMYLCATSSVLAEEQFFGPGTRLTVL.

This clonotype was detected only a few times. The chain uses TRBV15 and TRBJ1-1; 8 nucleotides align to TRBD1. Per the germline V gene, CDR1 is LNHNV and CDR2 is YYDKDF (reference sequence). This CDR3 contains 14 residues. V shed 7 bases and J 7 bases; nucleotides not matched to a gene: 11. CDR3 loop: CATTLTGERGEAFF. In DNA form, the CDR3 reads TGTGCCACCACCCTGACAGGGGAACGAGGTGAAGCTTTCTTT.

This clonotype occurred a few times. The gene calls are TRBV7-3 and TRBJ2-1; 9 bases align to TRBD2. The CDR3 spans 16 residues. Germline V gene sequence: CDR1 SGHTA, CDR2 FQGTGA. V was pared by 4 bases and J by 8 bases, with 12 bases of the junction left unmatched. CDR3 DNA sequence: TGTGCCAGCAGCTACCCCTCTAATAGCGGGAGAGATGAGCAGTTCTTC. It encodes CASSYPSNSGRDEQFF.

This clonotype was picked up many times. This chain joins TRBV7-9 and TRBJ2-5; D remains ambiguous. The germline V and J ends were trimmed by 4 bases and 5 bases, with 8 bases remaining between them. Germline-derived CDR1 and CDR2 are SEHNR and FQNEAQ (reference sequence). CDR3 length equals 12 residues. Here the CDR3 reads CASSWDRETQYF. The CDR3 bases are TGTGCCAGCAGCTGGGATAGGGAGACCCAGTACTTC.

The V call is TRBV29-1, the J call TRBJ2-2; D unclear. Trimming cost V 7 bases and J 0 bases, with 9 bases left between them. Germline CDR1 and CDR2: SQVTM and ANQGSEA. CDR3 length equals 13 residues. CDR3 in amino acids: CSGIKANTGELFF. Written as DNA, the CDR3 is TGCAGCGGGATAAAAGCGAACACCGGGGAGCTGTTTTTT.